Given below is one T cell receptor beta chain in context. Its recognized antigen is unknown. Base qualities are not recorded, but no much larger clone differs from it by a single base. Donors were healthy HIV-negative adults with no recently reported acute infections or vaccinations. All donors were Caucasian adults living in Nashville, Tennessee, USA. CD4+ T cells were enriched by magnetic negative selection; naive cells were then positively selected on CD45RA, and the negative fraction formed the memory subset. Blood was obtained by leukapheresis, after which PBMCs were separated by Ficoll-Histopaque density gradient centrifugation and cryopreserved in liquid nitrogen vapor phase. Analytical flow cytometry was used to check the purity and quantity of each magnetically sorted T cell population. Genomic DNA was isolated from each sorted fraction and quantified by UV absorbance on a Nanodrop 2000c.

Using the deep immunoSEQ assay, multiplex PCR amplified TCR CDR3 regions from genomic DNA. For each cell subset, the extracted genomic DNA was distributed evenly across all wells of several immunoSEQ 96-well plates, and each plate served as one replicate. Each replicate PCR for sorted subsets received 150 to 250 ng genomic DNA, equal to roughly 29,000 T cell genomes. Purified libraries were quantified with a Qubit 3.0 fluorometer, sized on a Bioanalyzer 2100, and re-quantified with the KAPA Library Quantification kit. Every immunoSEQ 96-well plate was sequenced on a separate single-read 150-cycle Illumina NextSeq 550 flow cell. Per the original workflow: The immunoSEQ output contained only junctional sequences without quality scores, so filtering could not match that applied to full-length reads. Sequences were annotated with PyIR, a Python wrapper for IgBLAST v1.9, using IMGT germline references to assign V/J genes and CDR3. Reads were removed for weak V/J assignments (E-value above 1e-6), missing CDR3, stop codons, out-of-frame junctions, or ambiguous translated residues. V3J clonotypes were defined as sequences sharing the same inferred V gene, J gene, and CDR3 amino acid sequence. To compute the percentage overlap between repertoires, the number of shared unique clonotypes was divided by the size of the smaller repertoire. Three approaches were used to assess repertoire richness: RTK rarefaction, the Chao1 estimator, and Recon v2.1 estimates of unobserved clonotypes. Generation probabilities were computed with OLGA for all TCRbeta clonotypes obtained by the gDNA method from several donors. As stored in TCRdb, this immuneACCESS dataset retains in-frame rearrangements with V and J assigned. A fraction of the clones does not appear; measured against another copy, unresolved V genes explain less than half of the discrepancy, and the remainder lacks a known reason. V, J and clone size derive from that table, while D and trimming were established from the DNA sequence. For this sample the table gives roughly 1.4 million clones, of which approximately 98.5% were detected only once. About 0.35% of the sample belongs to the ten largest clones.

This specimen comes from a study of shared clonotypes between healthy human individuals (dated by TCRdb to about 2020). Broadly, across the study: The cohort included three men and a couple of women between 18 and 49 years of age. For each donor, three plates each were used for CD4 naive and CD4 memory, two plates were used for CD8 naive, and one plate was used for CD8 memory. To estimate repertoire size and how much clonotype sharing occurs between individuals, the study deeply sequenced the blood TCR repertoires of roughly 5 healthy adults. Different laboratories and diverse techniques were used to prepare libraries and sequence TCR repertoires, to increase sequencing depth and limit assay-specific biases. Leukapheresis yielded between about 0.9 and 9.5 billion PBMCs per donor. General study outcomes and caveats: Clonotypes shared by all four sorted-subset donors showed higher generation probabilities than non-shared clonotypes. Sharing across four donors was observed for around 5% of naive CD4, over 3% of naive CD8, 2% to 2.5% of memory CD4, and 0.4% of memory CD8 clonotypes. Naive subsets generally had larger estimated clonotype richness than memory subsets did. Rarefaction of sorted-subset datasets indicated incomplete sequencing despite the large sequencing depth. Because the study included a small number of donors, the genetic and exposure-history diversity represented was limited. Only blood was sampled, and tissue TCR repertoires likely differ from those in blood. Pairwise subsampling led to the expectation that sequencing depth would affect the degree of clonotype sharing among donors.

The CDR3 sequence holds 12 residues, the cysteine and phenylalanine included. Only the CDR3 region is kept as DNA, spanning 36 bases read in frame from base 1. V drops 7 bases and J drops 1 base, leaving 9 bases in between. Per the germline V gene, SGHRS is the CDR1 and YFSETQ is the CDR2. Recombination connected TRBV5-1 to TRBJ2-7, with an unclear D gene assignment. This TCR was recovered from a man aged 25-40 years in good health. The sequenced sample was naive CD4+ T cells sorted from blood. The cell subset or site tag for this specimen amounts to: CD45RA+ positively selected. The CDR3 in this case is CASGVGSYEQYF. The base sequence is TGCGCCAGCGGTGTGGGATCCTACGAGCAGTACTTC.